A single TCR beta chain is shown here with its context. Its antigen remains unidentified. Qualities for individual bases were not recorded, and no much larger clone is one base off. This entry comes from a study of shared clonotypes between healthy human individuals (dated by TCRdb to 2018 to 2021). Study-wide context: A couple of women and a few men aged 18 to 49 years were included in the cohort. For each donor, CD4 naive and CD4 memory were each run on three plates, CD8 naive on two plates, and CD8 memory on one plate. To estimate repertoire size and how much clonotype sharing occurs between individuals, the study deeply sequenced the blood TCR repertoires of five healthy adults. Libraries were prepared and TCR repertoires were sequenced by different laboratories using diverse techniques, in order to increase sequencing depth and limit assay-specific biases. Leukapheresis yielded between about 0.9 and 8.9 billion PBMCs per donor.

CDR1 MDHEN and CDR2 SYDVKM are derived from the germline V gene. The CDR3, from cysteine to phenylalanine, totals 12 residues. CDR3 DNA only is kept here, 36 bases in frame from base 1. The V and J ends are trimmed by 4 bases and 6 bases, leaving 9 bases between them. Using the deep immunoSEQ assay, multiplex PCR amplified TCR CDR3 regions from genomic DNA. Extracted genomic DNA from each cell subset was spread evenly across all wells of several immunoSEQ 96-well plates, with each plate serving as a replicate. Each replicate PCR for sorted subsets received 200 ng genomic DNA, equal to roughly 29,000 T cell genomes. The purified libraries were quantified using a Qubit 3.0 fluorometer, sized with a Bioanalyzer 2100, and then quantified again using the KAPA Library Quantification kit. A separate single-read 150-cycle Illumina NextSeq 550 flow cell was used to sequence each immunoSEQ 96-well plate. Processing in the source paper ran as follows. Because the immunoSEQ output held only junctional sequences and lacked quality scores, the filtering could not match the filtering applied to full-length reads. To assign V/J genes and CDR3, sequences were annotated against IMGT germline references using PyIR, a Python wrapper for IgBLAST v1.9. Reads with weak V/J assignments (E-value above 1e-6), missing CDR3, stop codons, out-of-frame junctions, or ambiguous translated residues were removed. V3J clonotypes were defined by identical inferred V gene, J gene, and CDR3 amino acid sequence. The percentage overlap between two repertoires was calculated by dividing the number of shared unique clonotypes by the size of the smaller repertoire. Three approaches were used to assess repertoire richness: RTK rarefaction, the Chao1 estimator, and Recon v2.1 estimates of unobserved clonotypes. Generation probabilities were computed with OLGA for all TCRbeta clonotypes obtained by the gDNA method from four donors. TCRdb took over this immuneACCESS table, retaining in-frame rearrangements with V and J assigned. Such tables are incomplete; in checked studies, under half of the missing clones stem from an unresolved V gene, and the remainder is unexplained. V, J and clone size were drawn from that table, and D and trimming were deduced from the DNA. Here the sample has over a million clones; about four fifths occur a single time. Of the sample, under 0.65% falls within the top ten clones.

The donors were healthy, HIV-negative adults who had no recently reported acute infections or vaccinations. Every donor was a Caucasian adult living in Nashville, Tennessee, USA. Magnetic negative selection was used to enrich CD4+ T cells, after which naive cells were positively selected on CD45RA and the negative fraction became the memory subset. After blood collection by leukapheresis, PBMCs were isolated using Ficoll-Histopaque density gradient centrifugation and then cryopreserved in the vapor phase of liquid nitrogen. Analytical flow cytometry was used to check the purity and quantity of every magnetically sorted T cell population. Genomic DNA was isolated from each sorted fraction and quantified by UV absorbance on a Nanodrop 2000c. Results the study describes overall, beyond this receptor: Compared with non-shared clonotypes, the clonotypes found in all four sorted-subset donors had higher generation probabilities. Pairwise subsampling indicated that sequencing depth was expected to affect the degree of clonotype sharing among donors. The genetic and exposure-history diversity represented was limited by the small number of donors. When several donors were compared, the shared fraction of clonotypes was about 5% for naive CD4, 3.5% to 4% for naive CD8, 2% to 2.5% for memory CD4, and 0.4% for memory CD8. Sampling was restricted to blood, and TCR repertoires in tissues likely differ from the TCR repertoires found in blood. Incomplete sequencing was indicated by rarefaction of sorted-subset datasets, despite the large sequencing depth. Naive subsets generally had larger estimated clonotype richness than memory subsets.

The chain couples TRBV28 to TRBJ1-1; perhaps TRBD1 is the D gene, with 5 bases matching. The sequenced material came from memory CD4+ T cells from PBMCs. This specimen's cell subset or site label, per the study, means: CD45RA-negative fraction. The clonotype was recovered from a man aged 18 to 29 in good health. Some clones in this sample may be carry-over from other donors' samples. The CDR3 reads CASSSGVSEAFF. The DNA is TGTGCCAGCAGTTCGGGGGTTTCTGAAGCTTTCTTT. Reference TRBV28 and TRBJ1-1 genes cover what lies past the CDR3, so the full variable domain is DVKVTQSSRYLVKRTGEKVFLECVQDMDHENMFWYRQDPGLGLRLIYFSYDVKMKEKGDIPEGYSVSREKKERFSLILESASTNQTSMYLCASSSGVSEAFFGQGTRLTVV.